This T cell receptor beta chain was documented in a study of cytomegalovirus exposure and HLA in healthy donors. Study context: Previous work identified roughly 110 million unique TCR beta sequences from about 200 million T cells. The study's findings and limits: Later analysis suggested most CMV-associated TCR beta chains were HLA-restricted. In a later analysis, HLA-associated beta chains showed higher expansion and lower generation probabilities than comparable chains. In a later analysis, TCR association rates varied by HLA locus: DRB1 most, HLA-C fewest.

Comments on this clone: Its matching antigen is unknown.

Use of 60 Vbeta and 13 Jbeta primers characterized the PCR. Repertoires were generated with immunoSEQ multiplex PCR, while TCRdb's copy carries only in-frame clones and drops some. The sample records 250,000 to 350,000 clones, roughly 70% being singletons. Sequenced: PBMCs. This TCR came from a female donor in good health and CMV-seronegative.

CDR3 coding DNA: TGCGCCAGCAGCCCACGGACAGGGCCAGATACGCAGTATTTT. As protein: CASSPRTGPDTQYF. The rearrangement links TRBV5-1 to TRBJ2-3; 8 bases align to TRBD1. Germline CDR1 and CDR2: SGHRS and YFSETQ. The CDR3 covers 14 residues. With 4 bases clipped from V and 4 bases from J, the junction kept 5 bases outside the gene matches.